A single TCR beta chain is shown here with its context. The antigen is unknown. The read ends 3 residues early relative to the CDR3; the germline J gene fills the gap. This CDR3 region has 15 residues. Trimming at V came to 5 bases and at J to 2 bases, leaving 3 bases not matched to a gene. CDR1 is SGHTA and CDR2 is FQGNSA in the germline V gene. These data come from a study of T cells in women clearing cervical HPV infection. Data came from immunoSEQ multiplex PCR; TCRdb stores just in-frame clones and leaves some out. In all, the sample yields about 37,000 clones. Overall study findings and caveats: Effector/memory and HPV-specific T cells were not isolated, and association timing is unknown.

The receptor was isolated from a woman between 18 and 70 years old with a cervical HPV16 infection that either progressed to CIN3+ or cleared (not recorded which). The sample comprised blood buffy coat. The V call is TRBV7-2, the J call TRBJ2-7; 13 nucleotides line up with TRBD2. This CDR3 reads CASSTGLAGAYEQYF. The covered CDR3 bases are TGTGCCAGCAGCACCGGACTAGCGGGGGCCTACGAG.